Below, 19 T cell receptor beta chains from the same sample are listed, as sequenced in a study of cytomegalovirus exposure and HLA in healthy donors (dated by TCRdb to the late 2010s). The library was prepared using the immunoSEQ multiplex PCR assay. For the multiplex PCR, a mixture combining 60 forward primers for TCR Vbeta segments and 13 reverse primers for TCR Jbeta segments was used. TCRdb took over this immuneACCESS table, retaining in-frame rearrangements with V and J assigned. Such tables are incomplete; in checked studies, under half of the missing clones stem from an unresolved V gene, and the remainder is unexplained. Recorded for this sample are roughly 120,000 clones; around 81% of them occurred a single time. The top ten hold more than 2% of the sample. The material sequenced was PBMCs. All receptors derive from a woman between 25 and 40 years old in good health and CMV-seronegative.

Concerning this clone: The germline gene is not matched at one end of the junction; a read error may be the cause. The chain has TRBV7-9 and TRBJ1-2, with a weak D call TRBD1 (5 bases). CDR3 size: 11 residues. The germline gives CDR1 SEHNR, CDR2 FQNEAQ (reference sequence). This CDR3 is CSSTDSYGYTF. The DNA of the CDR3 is TGTTCCAGCACCGACAGTTATGGCTACACCTTC. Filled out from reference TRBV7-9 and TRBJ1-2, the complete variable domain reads DTGVSQNPRHKITKRGQNVTFRCDPISEHNRLYWYRQTLGQGPEFLTYFQNEAQLEKSRLLSDRFSAERPKGSFSTLEIQRTEQGDSAMYLCSSTDSYGYTFGSGTRLTVV.

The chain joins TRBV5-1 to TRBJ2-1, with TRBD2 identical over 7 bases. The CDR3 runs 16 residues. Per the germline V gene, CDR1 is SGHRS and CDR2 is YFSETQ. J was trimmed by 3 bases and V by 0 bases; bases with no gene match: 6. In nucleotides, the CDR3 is TGCGCCAGCAGCTTGGGAGTGACTAGCAACTACAATGAGCAGTTCTTC. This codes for CASSLGVTSNYNEQFF.

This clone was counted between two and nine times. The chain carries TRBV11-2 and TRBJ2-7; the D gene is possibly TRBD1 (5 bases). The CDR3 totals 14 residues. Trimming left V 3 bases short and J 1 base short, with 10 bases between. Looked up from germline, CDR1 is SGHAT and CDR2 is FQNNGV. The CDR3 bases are TGTGCCAGCAGCTTCCAAGGGGCGTCCTACGAGCAGTACTTC. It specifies CASSFQGASYEQYF.

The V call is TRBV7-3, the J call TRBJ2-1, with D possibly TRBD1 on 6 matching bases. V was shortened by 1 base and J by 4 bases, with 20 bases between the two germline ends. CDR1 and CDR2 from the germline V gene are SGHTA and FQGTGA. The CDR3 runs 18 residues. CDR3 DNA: TGTGCCAGCAGCTTAAGGTCAGTTGGTACAGGGATGTACAATGAGCAGTTCTTC. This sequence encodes CASSLRSVGTGMYNEQFF.

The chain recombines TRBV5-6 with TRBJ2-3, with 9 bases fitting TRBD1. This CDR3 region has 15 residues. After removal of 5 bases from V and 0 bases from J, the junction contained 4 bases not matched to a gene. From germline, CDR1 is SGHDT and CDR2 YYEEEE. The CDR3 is CASSFGQGSTDTQYF. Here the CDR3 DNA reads TGTGCCAGCAGTTTCGGACAGGGGAGCACAGATACGCAGTATTTT.

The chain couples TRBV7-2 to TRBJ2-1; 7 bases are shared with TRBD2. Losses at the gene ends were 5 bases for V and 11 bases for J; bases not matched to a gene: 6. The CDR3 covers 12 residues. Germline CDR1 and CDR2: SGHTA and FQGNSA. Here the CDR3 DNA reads TGTGCCAGCAGCATCGGGGAGGGAAAGCAGTTCTTC. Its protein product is CASSIGEGKQFF.

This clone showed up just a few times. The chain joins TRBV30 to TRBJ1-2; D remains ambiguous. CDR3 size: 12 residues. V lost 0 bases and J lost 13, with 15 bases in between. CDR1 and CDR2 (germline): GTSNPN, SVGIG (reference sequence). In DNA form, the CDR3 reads TGTGCCTGGAGTGTACTATCCCCCCGAGCCACCTTC. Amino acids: CAWSVLSPRATF.

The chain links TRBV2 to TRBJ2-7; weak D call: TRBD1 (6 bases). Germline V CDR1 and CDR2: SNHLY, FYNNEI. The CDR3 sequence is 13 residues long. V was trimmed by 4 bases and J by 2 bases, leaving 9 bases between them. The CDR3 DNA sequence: TGTGCCAGCAGTGCCGGGACACCCTACGAGCAGTACTTC. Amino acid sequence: CASSAGTPYEQYF.

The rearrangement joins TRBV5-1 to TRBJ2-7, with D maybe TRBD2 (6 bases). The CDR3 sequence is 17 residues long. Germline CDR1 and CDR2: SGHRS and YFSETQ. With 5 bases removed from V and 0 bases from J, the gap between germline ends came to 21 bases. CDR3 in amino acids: CASRGGDSGFISYEQYF. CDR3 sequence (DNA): TGCGCCAGCAGGGGTGGGGACTCCGGTTTTATCTCCTACGAGCAGTACTTC.

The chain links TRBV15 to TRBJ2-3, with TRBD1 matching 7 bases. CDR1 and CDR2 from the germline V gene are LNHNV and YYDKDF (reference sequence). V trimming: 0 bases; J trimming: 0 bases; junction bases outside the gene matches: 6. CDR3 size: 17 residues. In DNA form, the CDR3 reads TGTGCCACCAGCAGAGATGGGACAGCACCTAGCACAGATACGCAGTATTTT. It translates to CATSRDGTAPSTDTQYF.

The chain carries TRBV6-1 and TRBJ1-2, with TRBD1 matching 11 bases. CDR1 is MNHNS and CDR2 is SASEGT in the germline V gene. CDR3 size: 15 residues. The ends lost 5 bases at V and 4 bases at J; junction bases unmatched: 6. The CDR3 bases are TGTGCCAGCAGTCCTCGGACAGGGGGCGGCTATGGCTACACCTTC. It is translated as CASSPRTGGGYGYTF.

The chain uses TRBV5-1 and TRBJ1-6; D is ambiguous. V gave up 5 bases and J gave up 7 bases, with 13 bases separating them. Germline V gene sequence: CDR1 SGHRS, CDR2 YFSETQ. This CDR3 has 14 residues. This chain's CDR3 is CASSLSGGNSPLHF. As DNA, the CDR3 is TGCGCCAGCAGTCTGTCCGGCGGGAATTCACCCCTCCACTTT.

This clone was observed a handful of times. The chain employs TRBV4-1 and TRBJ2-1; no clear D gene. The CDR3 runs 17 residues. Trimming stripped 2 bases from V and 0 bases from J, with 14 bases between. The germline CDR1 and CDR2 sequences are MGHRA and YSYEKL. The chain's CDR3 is CASSQLDLLSSYNEQFF. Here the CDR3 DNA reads TGCGCCAGCAGCCAACTAGACCTCCTGAGCTCCTACAATGAGCAGTTCTTC.

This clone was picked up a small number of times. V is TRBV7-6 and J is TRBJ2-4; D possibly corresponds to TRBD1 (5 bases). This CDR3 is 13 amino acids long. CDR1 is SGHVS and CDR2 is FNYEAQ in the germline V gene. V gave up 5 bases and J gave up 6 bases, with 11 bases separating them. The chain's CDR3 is CASSQDSRNIQYF. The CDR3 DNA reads TGTGCCAGCAGCCAAGACAGCAGAAACATTCAGTACTTC.

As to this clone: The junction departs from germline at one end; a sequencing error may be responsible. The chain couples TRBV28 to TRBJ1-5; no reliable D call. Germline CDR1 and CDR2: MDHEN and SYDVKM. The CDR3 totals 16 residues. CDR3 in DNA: TGTGTCAGCAGTTTAATCGGCGGGGATAGCAATCAGCCCCAGCATTTT. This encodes CVSSLIGGDSNQPQHF.

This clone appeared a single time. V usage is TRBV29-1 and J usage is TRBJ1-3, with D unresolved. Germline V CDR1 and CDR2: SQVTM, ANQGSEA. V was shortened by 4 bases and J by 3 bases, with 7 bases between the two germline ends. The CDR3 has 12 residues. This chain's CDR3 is CSVVASGNTIYF. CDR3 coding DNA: TGCAGCGTTGTTGCCAGTGGAAACACCATATATTTT.

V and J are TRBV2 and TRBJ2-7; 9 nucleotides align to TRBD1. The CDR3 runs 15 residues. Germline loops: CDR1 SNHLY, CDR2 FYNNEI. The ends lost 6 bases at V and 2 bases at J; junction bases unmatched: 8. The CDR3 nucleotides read TGTGCCAGCAGAGACAGGACAGGGGCCGCCTACGAGCAGTACTTC. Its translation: CASRDRTGAAYEQYF.

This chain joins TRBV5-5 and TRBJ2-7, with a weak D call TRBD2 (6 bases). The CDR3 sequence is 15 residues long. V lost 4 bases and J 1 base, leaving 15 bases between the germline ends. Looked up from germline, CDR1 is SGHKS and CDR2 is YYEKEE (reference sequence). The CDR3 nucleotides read TGTGCCAGCAGCCTCCAAGGGGCGGGATCCTACGAGCAGTACTTC. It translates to CASSLQGAGSYEQYF.

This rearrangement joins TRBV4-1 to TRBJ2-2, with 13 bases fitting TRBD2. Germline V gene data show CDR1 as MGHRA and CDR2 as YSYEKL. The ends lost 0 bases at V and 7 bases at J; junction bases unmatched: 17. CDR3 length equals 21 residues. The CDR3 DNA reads TGCGCCAGCAGCCAAGATTTGGGTTGGACTAGCGGGAGAAATAGTGGCGGGGAGCTGTTTTTT. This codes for CASSQDLGWTSGRNSGGELFF.